The 12 T cell receptor beta chains below all came from one sample that was sequenced in a study of blood T cell repertoires in COVID-19. Produced via immunoSEQ multiplex PCR; TCRdb's table is partial and in-frame only. Counted here are more than 70,000 clones, around 88% occurring once; the ten biggest clones make up around 20%. Specimen: peripheral blood. The origin of the receptors is a woman older than 75 with acute or convalescent COVID-19.

The gene calls are TRBV3-1 (or the pseudogene TRBV3-2) and TRBJ2-1, with 8 positions matching TRBD2. Germline V CDR1 and CDR2: LGHDT, YNNKEL (reference sequence). The CDR3 length is 16 residues. Unmatched junction bases numbered 11, after V lost 6 bases and J lost 4 bases. The CDR3 coding sequence is TGTGCCAGCAGTCCTAACGGGCGGGGGGCTTACAATGAGCAGTTCTTC. Translation: CASSPNGRGAYNEQFF.

CDR3 protein: CASRPGTGGTGANVLTF. In DNA form, the CDR3 reads TGCGCCAGCAGGCCCGGGACAGGGGGGACGGGGGCCAACGTCCTGACTTTC. The chain joins TRBV5-1 to TRBJ2-6, with TRBD1 identical over 11 bases. The germline V gene has CDR1 SGHRS and CDR2 YFSETQ. The CDR3 has 17 residues. The ends lost 5 bases at V and 4 bases at J; junction bases unmatched: 8.

The chain employs TRBV3-1 (or the pseudogene TRBV3-2) and TRBJ2-7; 11 bases are shared with TRBD2. Germline lookup yields CDR1 LGHDT and CDR2 YNNKEL (reference sequence). The CDR3 extends over 15 amino acids. V dropped 2 bases and J dropped 8; count of bases not matched to a gene: 8. The CDR3, as DNA: TGTGCCAGCAGCCAATCCGGGACTAGCGGCGCGAAGCAGTACTTC. Residues: CASSQSGTSGAKQYF.

This clone was seen a handful of times. The chain employs TRBV4-1 and TRBJ2-1, with 8 positions matching TRBD2. With V trimmed by 2 bases and J by 1 base, 4 bases remained unmatched. Germline V gene data show CDR1 as MGHRA and CDR2 as YSYEKL. The CDR3 loop spans 16 amino acids. The CDR3: CASSQPRGGSYNEQFF. In DNA form, the CDR3 reads TGCGCCAGCAGCCAACCCCGGGGGGGTTCCTACAATGAGCAGTTCTTC.

V usage is TRBV11-3 and J usage is TRBJ2-3; the D gene is possibly TRBD2 (7 bases). This CDR3 has 12 amino acids. V was cut by 5 bases and J by 8 bases, with 11 bases left in between. The germline gives CDR1 SGHNT, CDR2 YENEEA. CDR3 protein: CASSRGAGTQYF. The CDR3 DNA is TGTGCCAGCAGCCGGGGGGCCGGTACGCAGTATTTT.

The genes are TRBV19 and TRBJ2-5, with no clear D. Germline values: CDR1 LNHDA, CDR2 SQIVND (reference sequence). The CDR3 spans 14 residues. The V end was cut by 5 bases, the J end by 1 base, with 11 bases between. CDR3 in amino acids: CASSLQDFQETQYF. The CDR3 region has the DNA TGTGCCAGTAGTCTCCAGGATTTCCAAGAGACCCAGTACTTC.

This clone was picked up a small number of times. The gene calls are TRBV5-1 and TRBJ2-1; no firm D call. The CDR3 extends over 11 amino acids. With 5 bases removed from V and 8 bases from J, the gap between germline ends came to 8 bases. Germline CDR1 SGHRS, CDR2 YFSETQ. This chain's CDR3 is CASSRADEQFF. CDR3 DNA: TGCGCCAGCAGTCGAGCCGATGAGCAGTTCTTC.

Here the CDR3 DNA reads TGCGCCAGCAGCTCCTCACAGGGGGCAGCGTCGCTAGCCAAAAACATTCAGTACTTC. Encoded protein: CASSSSQGAASLAKNIQYF. This chain connects TRBV5-1 to TRBJ2-4; TRBD1 matches at 9 bases. Trimming cost V 3 bases and J 0 bases; bases outside gene matches: 13. The CDR3 is 19 residues long. Germline-derived CDR1 and CDR2 are SGHRS and YFSETQ.

In DNA, the CDR3 is TGTGCCAGCTCACCGTCCACCTACGAGCAGTACTTC. Amino acids: CASSPSTYEQYF. This rearrangement joins TRBV18 to TRBJ2-7; no definite D call. Per the germline V gene, CDR1 is KGHSH and CDR2 is LQKENI. The CDR3 length is 12 residues. The V gene lost 3 bases and the J gene lost 2 bases, with 5 bases spanning the gap. The full variable domain, with the rest looked up from reference TRBV18 and TRBJ2-7, is NAGVMQNPRHLVRRRGQEARLRCSPMKGHSHVYWYRQLPEEGLKFMVYLQKENIIDESGMPKERFSAEFPKEGPSILRIQQVVRGDSAAYFCASSPSTYEQYFGPGTRLTVT.

The chain couples TRBV14 to TRBJ2-1, with TRBD2 identical over 8 bases. V gave up 1 base and J gave up 10 bases; unmatched junction bases: 6. Germline-derived CDR1 and CDR2 are SGHDN and FVKESK. This CDR3 contains 14 residues. The CDR3 bases are TGTGCCAGCAGCCAAGGAGCGGGGGCGTACGAGCAGTTCTTC. The encoded protein is CASSQGAGAYEQFF.

The chain carries TRBV2 and TRBJ2-7, with 9 bases aligning to TRBD2. V shed 4 bases and J 3 bases; nucleotides not matched to a gene: 4. In germline, CDR1 is SNHLY, CDR2 FYNNEI. This CDR3 has 14 amino acids. The CDR3 DNA follows: TGTGCCAGCAGTGGGTTAGCGGGGGACTACGAGCAGTACTTC. Translating gives CASSGLAGDYEQYF.

A few counts support this clone. V is TRBV3-1 (or the pseudogene TRBV3-2) and J is TRBJ2-1; 11 positions agree with TRBD2. The length of the CDR3 is 16 residues. Looked up from germline, CDR1 is LGHDT and CDR2 is YNNKEL (reference sequence). The ends lost 4 bases at V and 6 bases at J; junction bases unmatched: 8. CDR3 loop: CASSRFSGGGLNEQFF. CDR3 bases: TGTGCCAGCAGCCGCTTTAGCGGGGGGGGCCTCAATGAGCAGTTCTTC.